This is a list of T cell receptor beta chains from one sample in a study of graft-versus-host responses after intestinal transplantation. This table comes from immunoSEQ multiplex PCR, and its TCRdb copy is limited to in-frame clones, with some not included. Of about 47,000 clones listed, about 95% are singletons. Sequenced material: PBMCs, taken approximately 350 days after intestinal transplant. Receptors originate from a human patient who received an intestinal transplant, so some T cells may come from the graft donor. The CDR3 runs from the conserved cysteine through the conserved F or W. The order of the fields is V gene, J gene, clone size, D gene, CDR3 DNA, CDR3 protein. The D gene is left open where the match is weak. Where a row states a size, it is once, few, many or the class of an expanded clone; other rows omit it.

>TRBV5-1|TRBJ2-3|once|.
TGCGCCAGCAGCCCCGACCAGCACAGTACGCAGTATTTT
CASSPDQHSTQYF
>TRBV5-1|TRBJ1-2|few|TRBD1
TGCGCCAGCAGCGGGGGTACAGGGGGAAATTCGAACTATGGCTACACCTTC
CASSGGTGGNSNYGYTF
>TRBV10-3|TRBJ2-1|.|.
TGTGCCACCAAGGGTTTTCCAGCGGACCTTGGGGATGAGCAGTTCTTC
CATKGFPADLGDEQFF
>TRBV27|TRBJ2-7|.|TRBD1
TGTGCCAGCAGTTTATCCGGACAGGGTTTACCCTACGAGCAGTACTTC
CASSLSGQGLPYEQYF
>TRBV10-3|TRBJ1-5|.|.
TGTGCCATCAGTGAGTCGATGGACAGCAATCAGCCCCAGCATTTT
CAISESMDSNQPQHF
>TRBV19|TRBJ1-3|.|.
TGTGCCAGTAGTCAAATCAGCTCTGGAAACACCATATATTTT
CASSQISSGNTIYF
>TRBV14|TRBJ2-7|.|.
TGTGCCAGCAGCCAAGGTAGGTCTGACGAGCAGTACTTC
CASSQGRSDEQYF
>TRBV4-2|TRBJ2-7|.|.
TGTGCCAGCAGCCAAGATTCCGGAATGGGCTCCATCTCGTTCTTC
CASSQDSGMGSISFF
>TRBV6-6|TRBJ2-1|.|TRBD2
TGTGCCAGCAGTTACGGACTAGCGGGAGGGTATGAGCAGTTCTTC
CASSYGLAGGYEQFF
>TRBV19|TRBJ1-1|.|.
TGTGCCAGTAGCCTGCAGGGAGGAGGCACTGAAGCTTTCTTT
CASSLQGGGTEAFF
>TRBV7-2|TRBJ1-2|.|.
TGTGCCAGCAGCTTAGCTTCTGATTTATATGGCTACACCTTC
CASSLASDLYGYTF
>TRBV7-9|TRBJ2-1|.|.
TGTGCCAGCAGCTTACAGGGGATAGGCAATGAGCAGTTCTTC
CASSLQGIGNEQFF
>TRBV13|TRBJ2-2|medium-sized|TRBD2
TGTGCCAGCAGCTCCCGAGCGGGGGGCTACAACACCGGGGAGCTGTTTTTT
CASSSRAGGYNTGELFF
>TRBV7-4|TRBJ1-4|.|TRBD1
TGTGCCAGCAGCTTTAGCGGGGGCGTGGACAGGGATAATGAAAAACTGTTTTTT
CASSFSGGVDRDNEKLFF
>TRBV5-4|TRBJ2-7|.|TRBD2
TGTGCCAGCAGCTTGGCAGGCGGGAGCTGGTACGAGCAGTACTTC
CASSLAGGSWYEQYF
>TRBV5-6|TRBJ1-2|.|.
TGTGCCAGCAGCACGGACCTACCGTTAGGCTACACCTTC
CASSTDLPLGYTF
>TRBV6-5|TRBJ1-2|.|.
TGTGCCAGCAGTTACGGGGGGATCTTTAACTATGGCTACACCTTC
CASSYGGIFNYGYTF
>TRBV9|TRBJ2-2|.|.
TGTGCCAGCAGCCCCTTGTCGAACACCGGGGAGCTGTTTTTT
CASSPLSNTGELFF
>TRBV10-2|TRBJ1-5|.|.
TGCGCCAGCAGTGAGGTCGGCGACCGGGATGGGGATCAGCCCCAGCATTTT
CASSEVGDRDGDQPQHF
>TRBV6-1|TRBJ2-6|.|TRBD2
TGTGCCAGCAGTGATTGGTCTAGCGGATCGGGTTCTGGGGCCAACGTCCTGACTTTC
CASSDWSSGSGSGANVLTF
>TRBV5-1|TRBJ2-7|.|TRBD2
TGCGCCAGCAGCTCGGGACTAGCGGGTCGATACTCCTACGAGCAGTACTTC
CASSSGLAGRYSYEQYF
>TRBV7-9|TRBJ2-4|.|TRBD1
TGTGCCAGCAGCCGGACAGGGGGCGACATTCAGTACTTC
CASSRTGGDIQYF
>TRBV5-4|TRBJ2-1|.|TRBD1
TGTGCCAGCAGCTTGGACGTGGGACAGGGGACCTACAATGAGCAGTTCTTC
CASSLDVGQGTYNEQFF
>TRBV10-1|TRBJ1-1|.|.
TGCGCCAGCAGTGATTTAAGGGGCACTGAAGCTTTCTTT
CASSDLRGTEAFF
>TRBV5-1|TRBJ2-7|.|TRBD1
TGCGCCAGCAGCTCTGGTGGGACAGGGGGCTTCAACGAGCAGTACTTC
CASSSGGTGGFNEQYF
>TRBV5-5|TRBJ1-1|.|.
TGTGCCAGCAGCTCGACAGACATGAACACTGAAGCTTTCTTT
CASSSTDMNTEAFF
>TRBV5-1|TRBJ1-6|.|.
TGCGCCAGCAGCTTGGGGGTTCCGGATAATTCACCCCTCCACTTT
CASSLGVPDNSPLHF
>TRBV2|TRBJ1-5|.|TRBD1
TGTGCCAGCAGCGCCGGGACAGGCAATCAGCCCCAGCATTTT
CASSAGTGNQPQHF
>TRBV5-4|TRBJ2-3|.|.
TGTGCCAGCAGCCCTCTGGGGCTAGCAGGAGATACGCAGTATTTT
CASSPLGLAGDTQYF
>TRBV5-4|TRBJ2-5|.|.
TGTGCCAGCAGCTTGGCGGGGTACCAAGAGACCCAGTACTTC
CASSLAGYQETQYF
>TRBV7-3|TRBJ2-4|.|.
TGTGCCAGCAGCGCCCGGGACACGTCCTTC
CASSARDTSF
>TRBV5-4|TRBJ2-7|.|.
TGTGCCAGCTACCGGGGGTGGGGCGCCGCCTACGAGCAGTACTTC
CASYRGWGAAYEQYF
>TRBV14|TRBJ2-2|.|.
TGTGCCAGCAGCCCCTGGAGGGGCGGGGAGCTGTTTTTT
CASSPWRGGELFF
>TRBV6-1|TRBJ2-7|.|TRBD1
TGTGCCAGCAGTGAAGCGGCGACAGGGAGTTTTAGGGACTACGAGCAGTACTTC
CASSEAATGSFRDYEQYF
>TRBV6-5|TRBJ1-6|.|.
TGTGCCAGCAGTGACACGCTAAATTCACCCCTCCACTTT
CASSDTLNSPLHF
>TRBV5-1|TRBJ2-6|.|.
TGCGCCAGCAGCTTGGGCAGGGCTGGGGCCAACGTCCTGACTTTC
CASSLGRAGANVLTF
>TRBV13|TRBJ1-4|.|.
TGTGCCAGCAGCGGCCTCCCCACCACTAATGAAAAACTGTTTTTT
CASSGLPTTNEKLFF
>TRBV11-1|TRBJ2-7|.|.
TGTGCCAGCAGCTTGGATAGTTTTAGGATACTGTCATACGAGCAGTACTTC
CASSLDSFRILSYEQYF
>TRBV5-4|TRBJ2-5|.|.
TGTGCCAGCAGCTTACAAGAGACCCAGTACTTC
CASSLQETQYF
>TRBV2|TRBJ2-4|.|.
TGTGCCAGCAGGGACGTAAGGGGAGCCAAAAACATTCAGTACTTC
CASRDVRGAKNIQYF